This is a list of T cell receptor beta chains from one sample in a study of CD8 T cells in Susac syndrome. MiXCR, run by TCRdb on the immunoSEQ multiplex PCR reads, gives a single entry per CDR3 protein. The sample consists of around 23,000 distinct CDR3 sequences, around 95% of them appearing once. Material: CD8+ T cells from PBMCs. Receptor source: a human donor with Susac syndrome. CDR3s include the opening cysteine and the closing phenylalanine or tryptophan. A D gene is named only where the DNA matches it firmly. Some rows have no size entry. The others give once, few or many, or a class for an expanded clone.

V	J	D	size	DNA	CDR3
TRBV29-1	TRBJ1-2	NA	NA	TGCAGCGTTGAAGATCTAATCTGGGGCTATGGCTACACCTTC	CSVEDLIWGYGYTF
TRBV4-2	TRBJ2-7	TRBD1	NA	TGTGCCAGCAGCCAAGCGGGGACAGGAGCGCCCTACGAGCAGTACTTC	CASSQAGTGAPYEQYF
TRBV6-2/TRBV6-3	TRBJ1-1	NA	NA	TGTGCCAGCAGTTACTCCTACAGCTCCTACACTGAAGCTTTCTTT	CASSYSYSSYTEAFF
TRBV29-1	TRBJ1-2	TRBD1	NA	TGCAGCGTCTCTCTCAACGACAGGGAAGGCTACACCTTC	CSVSLNDREGYTF
TRBV9	TRBJ2-5	NA	NA	TGTGCCAGCAGCTCGGGTGGGGCGTGGGAGACCCAGTACTTC	CASSSGGAWETQYF
TRBV20-1	TRBJ2-7	NA	NA	TGCAGTGCCGGCCCGGGAGAGCTCAGCTCCTACGAGCAGTACTTC	CSAGPGELSSYEQYF
TRBV7-9	TRBJ1-2	NA	NA	TGTGCCAGCAGCTCGCCGGGGGCGAGCAGCTATGGCTACACCTTC	CASSSPGASSYGYTF
TRBV29-1	TRBJ2-7	NA	NA	TGCAGCGTTGAAATGGGGGCCTACGAGCAGTACTTC	CSVEMGAYEQYF
TRBV3-1	TRBJ2-2	NA	once	TGTGCCGGTGACACCGGGGAGCTGTTTTTT	CAGDTGELFF
TRBV28	TRBJ2-6	NA	NA	TGTGCCAGCAGTTCCACTGACTCTGGGGCCAACGTCCTGACTTTC	CASSSTDSGANVLTF
TRBV11-3	TRBJ1-6	NA	NA	TGTGCCAGCAGCTTAGATACAGACCTCTATAATTCACCCCTCCACTTT	CASSLDTDLYNSPLHF
TRBV7-2	TRBJ1-5	TRBD1	NA	TGTGCCAGCAGCTTACAGGGGGCATGGAATCAGCCCCAGCATTTT	CASSLQGAWNQPQHF
TRBV28	TRBJ2-7	TRBD1	NA	TGTGCCAGCAGTTTAGCTGGGACAGGTTACGAGCAGTACTTC	CASSLAGTGYEQYF
TRBV5-5	TRBJ1-1	NA	NA	TGTGCCAGCAGCTTAAGGGGTGGGAACACTGAAGCTTTCTTT	CASSLRGGNTEAFF
TRBV13	TRBJ2-5	TRBD1	NA	TGTGCCAGCAGCTCCCTCACAGGGGGCAGAGAGACCCAGTACTTC	CASSSLTGGRETQYF
TRBV7-8	TRBJ2-7	NA	NA	TGTGCCAGCAGCGGAATCTCCTACGAGCAGTACTTC	CASSGISYEQYF
TRBV5-4	TRBJ2-1	TRBD2	NA	TGTGCCAGCAGCGTGGACGGACTAGCGGGGGAGTGGGAGCAGTTCTTC	CASSVDGLAGEWEQFF